This T cell receptor beta chain was sequenced in a study of cytomegalovirus exposure and HLA in healthy donors. Turning to the study itself: Clustering assigned 81% of the roughly 400 genotyped donors to the Caucasian-associated ancestry cluster. Whole-study results and caveats: Approximately 17,000 TCR beta sequences were associated with HLA alleles at 0.05 false discovery rate in a later analysis.

CDR3 length: 14 amino acids. Germline loops: CDR1 WSHSY, CDR2 SAAADI. Trimming removed 4 bases from V and 1 base from J, with 11 bases in between. This clone was observed a single time. Its specificity is not known. Both 60 Vbeta primers and 13 Jbeta primers went into the PCR. The data were produced by immunoSEQ multiplex PCR, yet TCRdb's version contains in-frame clones alone and is incomplete. The sample has under 200,000 clones, roughly 80% seen once. The sequenced sample consisted of PBMCs. The receptor was derived from a man aged 25 to 45 in good health and CMV-seronegative. The chain combines TRBV10-2 with TRBJ2-7, with D possibly being TRBD1 (5 bases). The CDR3 nucleotides are TGCGCCAGCAGTGCGGACACACCGTCCTACGAGCAGTACTTC. Its translation: CASSADTPSYEQYF.